A selection of T cell receptor beta chains follows, all from one sample in a study of identical twins. TCRdb fed the 5' RACE reads into MiXCR, producing one record per CDR3 protein. The sample lists about 520,000 distinct CDR3 sequences; around 20% were seen once. A further study also used this sample, focusing on T cells expressing NK-cell markers.

Sequenced input: CD4+ T cells sorted from blood. These receptors were collected from a woman younger than 30 in good health. Both conserved end residues are part of each CDR3. A D gene is named only where the DNA matches it firmly. Only some rows state a clone size, as once, few, many or a class for expanded clones.

TRBJ2-7 NA TRBV18 NA CASSPRPEHYEQYF TGTGCCAGCTCACCACGTCCTGAACACTACGAGCAGTACTTC
TRBJ2-3 NA TRBV20-1 TRBD2 CSAPGGTDTQYF TGCAGTGCCCCCGGGGGGACAGATACGCAGTATTTT
TRBJ2-5 NA TRBV20-1 TRBD2 CSAKTRTSGKETQYF TGCAGTGCCAAAACCAGGACTAGCGGAAAAGAGACCCAGTACTTC
TRBJ2-1 NA TRBV14 TRBD2 CASSAILAGNNEQFF TGTGCCAGCAGTGCGATCCTAGCGGGGAACAATGAGCAGTTCTTC
TRBJ2-5 few TRBV12-3/TRBV12-4 NA CASSPRSETQYF TGTGCCAGCAGCCCACGATCCGAGACCCAGTACTTC
TRBJ2-1 NA TRBV10-1 NA CASSAHRTGNNEQFF TGCGCCAGCAGTGCCCACCGGACTGGAAACAATGAGCAGTTCTTC
TRBJ2-1 NA TRBV20-1 NA CSARDRLANEQFF TGCAGTGCTAGAGATCGCCTAGCCAATGAGCAGTTCTTC
TRBJ1-2 few TRBV6-1 NA CASSASEGYGYTF TGTGCCAGCAGTGCCTCCGAAGGGTATGGCTACACCTTC
TRBJ1-2 NA TRBV6-1 NA CAIEGFGYTF TGTGCCATCGAGGGGTTCGGCTACACCTTC
TRBJ2-7 few TRBV5-1 NA CASSAGGTALYEQYF TGCGCCAGCAGCGCAGGGGGGACAGCCCTCTACGAGCAGTACTTC
TRBJ2-1 NA TRBV2 TRBD1 CASSEQGVGSYNEQFF TGTGCCAGCAGTGAGCAGGGGGTAGGGTCCTACAATGAGCAGTTCTTC
TRBJ2-7 NA TRBV6-1 TRBD2 CASSRAGAESEQYF TGTGCCAGCAGTCGAGCGGGAGCTGAGTCCGAGCAGTACTTC
TRBJ1-1 few TRBV6-1 TRBD1 CATGRGLLGTEAFF TGTGCCACGGGCAGGGGGCTTCTGGGGACTGAAGCTTTCTTT
TRBJ1-2 NA TRBV12-3/TRBV12-4 TRBD1 CASTLTGTNYGYTF TGTGCCAGCACCCTGACAGGGACTAACTATGGCTACACCTTC
TRBJ2-1 few TRBV6-1 TRBD1 CASSPTGTGFNEQFF TGTGCCAGCAGTCCCACCGGGACAGGTTTTAATGAGCAGTTCTTC
TRBJ2-3 NA TRBV20-1 NA CSAEDYPTQYF TGCAGTGCTGAAGACTACCCCACGCAGTATTTT
TRBJ1-1 NA TRBV6-1 TRBD1 CASSAGQGRLTEAFF TGTGCCAGCAGTGCCGGACAGGGGAGGCTCACTGAAGCTTTCTTT
TRBJ2-1 few TRBV27 NA CATQLGGYINEQFF TGTGCCACACAACTGGGGGGATATATCAATGAGCAGTTCTTC
TRBJ2-2 NA TRBV2 NA CASILGTQTGELFF TGTGCCAGTATCCTCGGGACTCAGACCGGGGAGCTGTTTTTT
TRBJ2-1 once TRBV24-1 NA CATSPRGSGSNEQFF TGTGCCACCAGCCCCCGGGGCTCCGGTAGCAATGAGCAGTTCTTC
TRBJ2-1 NA TRBV11-1 TRBD2 CASSSGYSNPGLAGYNEQFF TGTGCCAGCAGCTCTGGATACAGTAACCCGGGACTAGCGGGATACAATGAGCAGTTCTTC
TRBJ2-5 NA TRBV7-9 NA CASSSKYRETQYF TGTGCCAGCAGCTCAAAGTATAGAGAGACCCAGTACTTC
TRBJ2-1 NA TRBV9 TRBD2 CASSPPPGGDFHNEQFF TGTGCCAGCAGCCCTCCCCCCGGGGGGGACTTCCACAATGAGCAGTTCTTC
TRBJ2-1 NA TRBV12-3/TRBV12-4 TRBD1 CASSLAGQRNNEQFF TGTGCCAGCAGTTTAGCGGGACAGCGAAACAATGAGCAGTTCTTC
TRBJ2-2 few TRBV12-3/TRBV12-4 NA CASSASRGGVNTGELFF TGTGCCAGCAGTGCATCCCGTGGCGGGGTGAACACCGGGGAGCTGTTTTTT
TRBJ2-1 many TRBV6-2/TRBV6-3 TRBD2 CASSYSRTSGYNEQFF TGTGCCAGCAGTTACTCTAGGACTAGCGGTTACAATGAGCAGTTCTTC
TRBJ1-2 NA TRBV5-1 NA CASSLGPTEANYGYTF TGCGCCAGCAGCTTGGGCCCGACGGAAGCTAACTATGGCTACACCTTC
TRBJ2-1 NA TRBV5-8 TRBD2 CASSAGRTSGANEQFF TGTGCCAGCAGCGCCGGTCGGACTAGCGGGGCGAATGAGCAGTTCTTC
TRBJ2-1 once TRBV15 NA CATGAYNEQFF TGTGCCACCGGAGCCTACAATGAGCAGTTCTTC